The rows below give T cell receptor beta chains drawn from one sample of a study of patients and donors after allogeneic stem cell transplantation. A single record per CDR3 protein comes from TCRdb applying MiXCR to the RT-PCR reads. The sample records 150,000 to 200,000 distinct CDR3 sequences, over 25% being singletons. The sample taken for sequencing was blood, either unsorted or a sorted T cell fraction (not recorded which). These receptors all come from a human donor who was either an allogeneic HSCT recipient or a stem cell or donor lymphocyte infusion donor (not recorded which). It is not recorded whose cells these are; they may come from a transplant donor. Both conserved end residues are part of each CDR3. A D gene is named only where the DNA matches it firmly. A row's size may be missing; if present it is once, few, many or a size class.

-,TRBD2,TRBV20-1,TRBJ2-1,CSAINPGLGYNEQFF,TGCAGTGCAATAAATCCGGGACTAGGGTACAATGAGCAGTTCTTC
-,TRBD1,TRBV5-1,TRBJ2-1,CASSPWTGGNEQFF,TGCGCCAGCAGTCCTTGGACAGGGGGCAATGAGCAGTTCTTC
many,TRBD1,TRBV15,TRBJ1-2,CATSRHRGRNGYTF,TGTGCCACCAGCAGACACAGGGGCCGGAATGGCTACACCTTC
-,TRBD1,TRBV10-1,TRBJ2-7,CASSETTGDAYEQYF,TGCGCCAGCAGTGAGACGACAGGGGATGCCTACGAGCAGTACTTC
many,-,TRBV12-3/TRBV12-4,TRBJ1-5,CASSLAFVGQPQHF,TGTGCCAGCAGTTTAGCGTTCGTGGGTCAGCCCCAGCATTTT
-,-,TRBV15,TRBJ2-3,CATSRDRLDTQYF,TGTGCCACCAGCAGAGATCGACTAGATACGCAGTATTTT
few,-,TRBV27,TRBJ2-2,CASTRGQNTGELFF,TGTGCCAGCACCCGAGGACAGAACACCGGGGAGCTGTTTTTT
few,-,TRBV15,TRBJ2-3,CATSNPASGDTQYF,TGTGCCACCAGCAACCCCGCCTCCGGAGATACGCAGTATTTT
many,TRBD1,TRBV5-1,TRBJ1-4,CASSLGQGNEKLFF,TGTGCCAGCAGCTTAGGACAGGGGAATGAAAAACTGTTTTTT
-,-,TRBV7-2,TRBJ2-2,CASSFSRPGELFF,TGTGCCAGCAGCTTTTCTAGGCCCGGGGAGCTGTTTTTT
few,TRBD1,TRBV4-1,TRBJ1-1,CASSQEGTGDPEVFF,TGCGCCAGCAGCCAAGAGGGAACAGGGGACCCTGAAGTTTTCTTT
few,TRBD1,TRBV3-1,TRBJ2-7,CASSQDGQAAYF,TGTGCCAGCAGCCAGGACGGACAGGCGGCGTACTTC
-,-,TRBV5-1,TRBJ2-5,CASSYRDSQETQYF,TGCGCCAGCAGCTACCGGGACTCCCAAGAGACCCAGTACTTC
few,-,TRBV4-3,TRBJ2-7,CASSQVGAGSYEQYF,TGCGCCAGCAGCCAAGTAGGGGCCGGGTCCTACGAGCAGTACTTC
few,-,TRBV29-1,TRBJ2-7,CSVVGHSYEQYF,TGCAGCGTCGTTGGACACTCCTACGAGCAGTACTTC
-,-,TRBV12-3/TRBV12-4,TRBJ2-7,CASSFLSREQYF,TGTGCCAGCAGTTTCCTCAGCCGGGAGCAGTACTTC
-,TRBD1,TRBV5-1,TRBJ1-2,CASSLQLTSRDRAYGYTF,TGCGCCAGCAGCTTGCAACTTACCTCGCGGGACAGGGCTTATGGCTACACCTTC
few,-,TRBV2,TRBJ2-1,CASLEQGRNEQFF,TGTGCCAGCCTTGAACAGGGAAGGAATGAGCAGTTCTTC
-,-,TRBV6-6,TRBJ2-5,CASSVPPWTQYF,TGTGCCAGCAGCGTACCCCCTTGGACCCAGTACTTC
-,-,TRBV30,TRBJ1-2,CAWNRDNKPYGYTF,TGTGCCTGGAACAGGGATAACAAACCGTATGGCTACACCTTC
few,-,TRBV4-3,TRBJ1-4,CASSHRGGKTNEKLFF,TGCGCCAGCAGCCACCGTGGCGGGAAGACTAATGAAAAACTGTTTTTT
-,TRBD1,TRBV10-3,TRBJ1-6,CAIRETGDNSPLHF,TGTGCCATCAGGGAGACAGGGGACAATTCACCCCTCCACTTT
-,-,TRBV7-9,TRBJ1-2,CASSPRVSYGYTF,TGTGCCAGCAGCCCCCGGGTGAGCTATGGCTACACCTTC
few,-,TRBV30,TRBJ2-1,CAWSGSSYNEQFF,TGTGCCTGGAGCGGGAGCTCCTACAATGAGCAGTTCTTC
few,-,TRBV20-1,TRBJ1-5,CSARGGAVDQPQHF,TGCAGTGCTAGGGGAGGGGCGGTCGATCAGCCCCAGCATTTT
few,-,TRBV14,TRBJ1-2,CASSQDWSKAGYGYTF,TGTGCCAGCAGCCAAGATTGGTCTAAGGCTGGCTATGGCTACACCTTC
-,-,TRBV27,TRBJ2-1,CASSFGLQEVGEQFF,TGTGCCAGCAGTTTCGGGCTACAGGAAGTCGGTGAGCAGTTCTTC
few,TRBD1,TRBV29-1,TRBJ1-5,CSVRGQAGPQHF,TGCAGCGTTAGGGGGCAGGCAGGGCCCCAGCATTTT
many,TRBD1,TRBV4-1,TRBJ1-2,CASSQRQGNYGYTF,TGCGCCAGCAGCCAACGACAGGGGAACTATGGCTACACCTTC
few,TRBD1,TRBV5-1,TRBJ1-4,CASSSGQGREKLFF,TGCGCCAGCAGCTCCGGACAGGGGAGGGAAAAACTGTTTTTT
-,TRBD1,TRBV20-1,TRBJ1-1,CSARDSGTGRTEAFF,TGCAGTGCTAGAGATTCAGGGACAGGGAGGACTGAAGCTTTCTTT
-,-,TRBV4-3,TRBJ2-1,CASSHSPFENEQFF,TGCGCCAGCAGCCACAGCCCCTTTGAGAATGAGCAGTTCTTC
-,-,TRBV6-6,TRBJ1-5,CASSSDLRREPQHF,TGTGCCAGCAGTTCGGACCTCAGGCGGGAGCCCCAGCATTTT
many,TRBD1,TRBV5-6,TRBJ1-2,CASSSVDRVYGYTF,TGTGCCAGCAGCTCCGTAGACAGGGTCTATGGCTACACCTTC
-,-,TRBV12-3/TRBV12-4,TRBJ1-4,CASSATANEKLFF,TGTGCCAGCAGTGCAACGGCTAATGAAAAACTGTTTTTT
-,-,TRBV28,TRBJ1-1,CASSNPPRAVVTEAFF,TGTGCCAGCAGTAACCCACCCAGGGCCGTTGTGACTGAAGCTTTCTTT
few,-,TRBV4-1,TRBJ1-6,CASSQERGLALHF,TGCGCCAGCAGCCAGGAGAGAGGTTTGGCCCTCCACTTT
few,TRBD1,TRBV7-2,TRBJ1-2,CASSPRDRGRYGYTF,TGTGCCAGCAGCCCGCGGGACAGGGGCCGCTATGGCTACACCTTC
few,-,TRBV20-1,TRBJ1-2,CSASKQGDYGYTF,TGCAGTGCTAGTAAACAGGGCGACTATGGCTACACCTTC
-,-,TRBV6-6,TRBJ1-5,CASTSRAVGQPQHF,TGTGCCAGCACCTCCAGGGCAGTGGGCCAGCCCCAGCATTTT
few,-,TRBV15,TRBJ2-7,CATSRGGSSEQYF,TGTGCCACCAGCAGAGGAGGTAGTTCCGAGCAGTACTTC
-,-,TRBV29-1,TRBJ2-3,CSATLGADTQYF,TGCAGCGCGACCCTTGGGGCAGATACGCAGTATTTT
once,-,TRBV29-1,TRBJ2-7,CSVTIHYEQYF,TGCAGCGTCACCATACACTACGAGCAGTACTTC
-,TRBD1,TRBV5-1,TRBJ2-1,CASSWTGYNEQFF,TGCGCCAGCAGCTGGACAGGGTACAATGAGCAGTTCTTC
-,-,TRBV25-1,TRBJ2-1,CASRSFNEQFF,TGTGCCAGCCGGTCATTCAATGAGCAGTTCTTC
many,-,TRBV29-1,TRBJ1-1,CSVVTGLGTEAFF,TGCAGCGTTGTGACAGGTTTGGGGACTGAAGCTTTCTTT
many,TRBD1,TRBV7-9,TRBJ1-5,CASSLGQGLGPQHF,TGTGCCAGCAGCCTAGGACAGGGCTTAGGGCCCCAGCATTTT
-,TRBD1,TRBV7-9,TRBJ1-1,CASSLPQGVNTEAFF,TGTGCCAGCAGCTTACCCCAGGGGGTGAACACTGAAGCTTTCTTT
-,-,TRBV7-9,TRBJ2-3,CASSLQLYNGADTQYF,TGTGCCAGCAGCTTACAGCTCTACAATGGGGCAGATACGCAGTATTTT
-,TRBD2,TRBV27,TRBJ2-7,CASSSGPSSGRSYEQYF,TGTGCCAGCAGTTCCGGCCCCTCTAGCGGACGCTCCTACGAGCAGTACTTC
-,-,TRBV11-2,TRBJ2-5,CASSLRRVETQYF,TGTGCCAGCAGCTTAAGGAGAGTTGAGACCCAGTACTTC
many,-,TRBV5-1,TRBJ2-7,CASSLEGETYEQYF,TGCGCCAGCAGCTTGGAGGGAGAAACCTACGAGCAGTACTTC
-,TRBD1,TRBV28,TRBJ2-7,CASSLGLPWDRGYEQYF,TGTGCCAGCAGTTTAGGGCTACCGTGGGACAGGGGGTACGAGCAGTACTTC
-,-,TRBV7-2,TRBJ2-3,CASSLGGRDTDTQYF,TGTGCCAGCAGCTTAGGGGGCAGAGACACAGATACGCAGTATTTT
-,TRBD1,TRBV18,TRBJ2-7,CASASGAGGVYEQYF,TGTGCCAGCGCCTCCGGCGCAGGGGGTGTTTACGAGCAGTACTTC
-,-,TRBV5-1,TRBJ2-7,CASSHGEGHEQYF,TGCGCCAGCAGCCACGGTGAGGGCCACGAGCAGTACTTC
-,-,TRBV4-3,TRBJ2-7,CASSQDISQQYF,TGCGCCAGCAGCCAAGATATCAGTCAGCAGTACTTC
-,-,TRBV9,TRBJ2-1,CASSLFPGGSEQFF,TGTGCCAGCAGCCTCTTCCCCGGGGGCAGTGAGCAGTTCTTC
-,-,TRBV7-6,TRBJ2-1,CASSWSSSYNEQFF,TGTGCCAGCAGTTGGAGCTCTTCCTACAATGAGCAGTTCTTC